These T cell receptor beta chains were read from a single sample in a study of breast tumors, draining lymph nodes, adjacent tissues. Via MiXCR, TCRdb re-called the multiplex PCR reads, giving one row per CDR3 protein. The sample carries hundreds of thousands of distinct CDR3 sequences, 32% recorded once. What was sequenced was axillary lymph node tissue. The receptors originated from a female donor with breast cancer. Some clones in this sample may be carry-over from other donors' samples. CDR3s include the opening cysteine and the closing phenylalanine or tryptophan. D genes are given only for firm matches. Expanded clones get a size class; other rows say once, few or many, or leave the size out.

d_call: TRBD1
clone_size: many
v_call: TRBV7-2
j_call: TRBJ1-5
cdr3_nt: TGTGCCAGCAGCTTTTACGGGACAGGTGCCAATCAGCCCCAGCATTTT
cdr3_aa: CASSFYGTGANQPQHF

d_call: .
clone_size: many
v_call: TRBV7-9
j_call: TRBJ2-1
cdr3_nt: TGTGCCAGCAGCCCTAAGATCGGACCCCTTCTGGCTGAGCAGTTCTTC
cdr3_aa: CASSPKIGPLLAEQFF

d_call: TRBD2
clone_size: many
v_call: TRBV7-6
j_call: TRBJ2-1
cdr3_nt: TGTGCCAGCAGCTTAGTGCTAGCGGGACGAGGTGAGCAGTTCTTC
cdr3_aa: CASSLVLAGRGEQFF

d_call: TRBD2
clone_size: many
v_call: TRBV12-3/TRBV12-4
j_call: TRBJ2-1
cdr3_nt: TGTGCCAGCAGTTCCTTGACTAGCGGGAGGTTAAATGAGCAGTTCTTC
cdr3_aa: CASSSLTSGRLNEQFF

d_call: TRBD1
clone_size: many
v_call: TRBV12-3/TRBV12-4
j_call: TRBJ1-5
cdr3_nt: TGTGCCAGCAAACGACAGGGTTCTGGCAATCAGCCCCAGCATTTT
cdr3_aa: CASKRQGSGNQPQHF

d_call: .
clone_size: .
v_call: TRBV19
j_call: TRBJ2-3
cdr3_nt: TGTGCCAGTAGTATCCGTGATACGCAGTATTTT
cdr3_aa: CASSIRDTQYF

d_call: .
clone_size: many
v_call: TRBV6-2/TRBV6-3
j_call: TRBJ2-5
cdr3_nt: TGTGCCAGCAGTCACTCGACAGTACGCCAAGAGACCCAGTACTTC
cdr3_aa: CASSHSTVRQETQYF

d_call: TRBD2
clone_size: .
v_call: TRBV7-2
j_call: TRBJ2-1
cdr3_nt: TGTGCCAGCAGCCCCGGGACTAGCGGAAACTACAATGAGCAGTTCTTC
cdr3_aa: CASSPGTSGNYNEQFF

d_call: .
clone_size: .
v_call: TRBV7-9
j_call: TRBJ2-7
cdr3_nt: TGTGCCAGCAGCTCATATGCGGGACTGGCGTACCACGAGCAGTACTTC
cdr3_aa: CASSSYAGLAYHEQYF

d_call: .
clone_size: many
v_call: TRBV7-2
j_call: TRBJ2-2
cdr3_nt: TGTGCCAGCAGCACGGAGGGCCGTGCCGGGGAGCTGTTTTTT
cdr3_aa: CASSTEGRAGELFF

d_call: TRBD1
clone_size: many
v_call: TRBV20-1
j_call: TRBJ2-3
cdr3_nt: TGCAGTGCCCCCGACAGGGGAGTAGCAGATACGCAGTATTTT
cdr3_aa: CSAPDRGVADTQYF

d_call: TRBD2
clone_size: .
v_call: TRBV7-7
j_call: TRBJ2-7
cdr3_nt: TGTGCTAGCAGCTTAGCGGGAGGGCCTCCCTACGAGCAGTACTTC
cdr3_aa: CASSLAGGPPYEQYF

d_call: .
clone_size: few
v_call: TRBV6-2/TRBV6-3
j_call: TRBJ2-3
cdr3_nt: TGTGCCAGCAGTCCCTATCTTGCAGATACGCAGTATTTT
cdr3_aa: CASSPYLADTQYF

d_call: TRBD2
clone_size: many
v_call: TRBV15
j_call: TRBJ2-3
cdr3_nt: TGTGCCACCAGCAGAATGCCCGGGACTAGCGGGCGGCCCACAGATACGCAGTATTTT
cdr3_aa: CATSRMPGTSGRPTDTQYF

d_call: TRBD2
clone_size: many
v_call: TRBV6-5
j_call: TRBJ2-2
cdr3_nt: TGTGCCAGCAGGGCGGGGGAGGCCGGGGAGCTGTTTTTT
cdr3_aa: CASRAGEAGELFF

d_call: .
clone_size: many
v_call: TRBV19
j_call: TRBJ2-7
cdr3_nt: TGTGCCAGTAGTAATAGCCGCGGCGAGCAGTACTTC
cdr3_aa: CASSNSRGEQYF

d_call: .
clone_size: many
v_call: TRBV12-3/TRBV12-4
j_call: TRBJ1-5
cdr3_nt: TGTGCCAGCAGTTTTTTTAGAGGGTCGGCGAGCAATCAGCCCCAGCATTTT
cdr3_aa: CASSFFRGSASNQPQHF

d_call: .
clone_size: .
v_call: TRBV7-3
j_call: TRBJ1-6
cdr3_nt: TGTGCCAGCAGCGAGAGGGGAGGGGATTCACCCCTCCACTTT
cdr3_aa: CASSERGGDSPLHF

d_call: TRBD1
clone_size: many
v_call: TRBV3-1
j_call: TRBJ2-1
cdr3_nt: TGTGCCAGCAGGCAGCGTGGCCGGGACAGGGGATACAATGAGCAGTTCTTC
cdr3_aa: CASRQRGRDRGYNEQFF

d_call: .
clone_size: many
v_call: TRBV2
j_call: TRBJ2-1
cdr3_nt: TGTGCCAGCAGTGAAAGGTCTTTCCCGTTCTTC
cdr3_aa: CASSERSFPFF

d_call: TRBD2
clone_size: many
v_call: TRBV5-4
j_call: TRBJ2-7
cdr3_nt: TGTGCCAGCAGCTTCGAGCGGGAGAGGTCCGAGCAGTACTTC
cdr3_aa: CASSFERERSEQYF

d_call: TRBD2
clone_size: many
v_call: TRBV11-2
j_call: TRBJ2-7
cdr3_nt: TGTGCCAGCAGCTCCCCCTCGGGACTAGCTTACGAGCAGTACTTC
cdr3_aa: CASSSPSGLAYEQYF

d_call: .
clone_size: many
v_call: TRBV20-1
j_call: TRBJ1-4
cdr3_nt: TGCAGTGCTAGGCGGCCAACTAATGAAAAACTGTTTTTT
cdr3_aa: CSARRPTNEKLFF

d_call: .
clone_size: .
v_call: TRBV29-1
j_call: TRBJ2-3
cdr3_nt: TGCAGCGTTTCTCAGGGGTTCGACTACAATGAGCAGTATTTT
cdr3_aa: CSVSQGFDYNEQYF

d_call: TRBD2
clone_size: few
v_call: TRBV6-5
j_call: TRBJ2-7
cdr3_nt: TGTGCCAGCAGTCCCTTCAGCGGGAGCTACGAGCAGTACTTC
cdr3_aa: CASSPFSGSYEQYF

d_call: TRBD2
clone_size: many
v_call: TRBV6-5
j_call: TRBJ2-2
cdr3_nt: TGTGCCAGCATCAGAACTAGCGGGAGATTCTCCGGGGAGCTGTTTTTT
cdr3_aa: CASIRTSGRFSGELFF

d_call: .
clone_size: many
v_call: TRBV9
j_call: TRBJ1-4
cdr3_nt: TGTGCCAGCAGCGCGACAGTAACTAATGAAAAACTGTTTTTT
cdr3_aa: CASSATVTNEKLFF

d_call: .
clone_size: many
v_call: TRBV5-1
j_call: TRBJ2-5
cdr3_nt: TGCGCCAGCAGCTTAACAGGGATGATCCACGAGACCCAGTACTTC
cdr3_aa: CASSLTGMIHETQYF

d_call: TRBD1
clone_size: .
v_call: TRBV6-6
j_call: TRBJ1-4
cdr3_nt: TGTGCCAGGATCCGGGACAGGGATAATGAAAAACTGTTTTTT
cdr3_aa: CARIRDRDNEKLFF

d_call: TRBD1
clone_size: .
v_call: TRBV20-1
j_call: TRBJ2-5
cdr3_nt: TGCAGTGCTAGAGGCTCCCCGGGGACAGTCCAAGAGACCCAGTACTTC
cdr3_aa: CSARGSPGTVQETQYF

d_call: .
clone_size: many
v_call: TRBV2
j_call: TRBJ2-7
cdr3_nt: TGTGCCGGGGGGGGGCCGGGATCCTACGAGCAGTACTTC
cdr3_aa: CAGGGPGSYEQYF

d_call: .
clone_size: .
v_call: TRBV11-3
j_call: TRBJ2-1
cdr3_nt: TGTGCCAGCAGCTTCGGCGCGGACTATGGCAATGAGCAGTTCTTC
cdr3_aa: CASSFGADYGNEQFF

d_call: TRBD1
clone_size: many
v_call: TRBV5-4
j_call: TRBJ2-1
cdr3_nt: TGTGCCAGCAGCTTGGTGACCGGGACAGGGGGCAATGAGCAGTTCTTC
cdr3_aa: CASSLVTGTGGNEQFF

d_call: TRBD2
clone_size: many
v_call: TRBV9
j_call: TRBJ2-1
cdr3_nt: TGTGCCAGCAGCGTATCTAGCGGGACCTACAATGAGCAGTTCTTC
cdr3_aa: CASSVSSGTYNEQFF

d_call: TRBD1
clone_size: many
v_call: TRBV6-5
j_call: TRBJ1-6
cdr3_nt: TGTGCCAGTACCAGGGACAGAAATAATTCACCCCTCCACTTT
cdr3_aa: CASTRDRNNSPLHF

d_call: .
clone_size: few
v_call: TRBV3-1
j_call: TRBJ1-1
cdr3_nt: TGTGCCAGCGGGGACACTGAAGCTTTCTTT
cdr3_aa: CASGDTEAFF

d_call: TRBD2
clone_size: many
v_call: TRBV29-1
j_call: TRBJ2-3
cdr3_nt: TGCAGCGTTGGGGGGACTAGCGGGAGGGCAGATACGCAGTATTTT
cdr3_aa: CSVGGTSGRADTQYF

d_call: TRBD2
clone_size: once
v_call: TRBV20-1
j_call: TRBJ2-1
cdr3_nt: TGCAGTGCTAGTCAGGTCAAGAAAGCCTATAGACTAGCGGGAGGGCCATCTGAGCAGTTCTTC
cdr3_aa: CSASQVKKAYRLAGGPSEQFF

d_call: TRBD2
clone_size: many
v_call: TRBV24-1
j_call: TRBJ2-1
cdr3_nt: TGTGCCACCAGTGATTCCCTCGTGACTAGCGGGAGTAGCGATGAGCAGTTCTTC
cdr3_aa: CATSDSLVTSGSSDEQFF

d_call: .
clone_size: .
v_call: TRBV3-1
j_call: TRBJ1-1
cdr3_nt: TGTGCCAGCAGGTACAGGGCGAACACTGAAGCTTTCTTT
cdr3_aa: CASRYRANTEAFF

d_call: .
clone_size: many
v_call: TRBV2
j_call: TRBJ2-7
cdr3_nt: TGTGCCAGCAGTGGTGCCACAGCAAGCGAGCAGTACTTC
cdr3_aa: CASSGATASEQYF

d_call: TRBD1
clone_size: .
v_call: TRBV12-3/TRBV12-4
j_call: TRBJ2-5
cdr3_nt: TGTGCCAGCAGAGAACCGGGACAGGGAAGGGAGACCCAGTACTTC
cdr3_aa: CASREPGQGRETQYF

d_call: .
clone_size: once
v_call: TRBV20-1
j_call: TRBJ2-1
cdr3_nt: TGCAGTGCTAGAGAAAGCGGGCTCAACCCCTACAATGAGCAGTTCTTC
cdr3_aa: CSARESGLNPYNEQFF

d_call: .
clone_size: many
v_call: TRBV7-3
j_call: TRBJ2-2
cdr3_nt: TGTGCCAGCAGCTCCAAGGCCGGGGAGCTGTTTTTT
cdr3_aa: CASSSKAGELFF

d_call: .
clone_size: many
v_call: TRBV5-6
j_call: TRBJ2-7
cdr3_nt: TGTGCCAGCAGCTTGGCGCAGCCCTACGAGCAGTACTTC
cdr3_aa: CASSLAQPYEQYF

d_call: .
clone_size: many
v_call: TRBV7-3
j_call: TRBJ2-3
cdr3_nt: TGTGCCAGCAGCTTAGTAGGTGGGGTCACAGATACGCAGTATTTT
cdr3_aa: CASSLVGGVTDTQYF

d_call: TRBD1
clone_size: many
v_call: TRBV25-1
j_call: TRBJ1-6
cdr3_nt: TGTGCCAGCAGTGCCACGGGACAGAGCTATTCACCCCTCCACTTT
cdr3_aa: CASSATGQSYSPLHF

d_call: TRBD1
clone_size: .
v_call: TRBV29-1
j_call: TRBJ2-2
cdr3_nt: TGCAGCGCGCTCCGGGACAGGAACACCGGGGAGCTGTTTTTT
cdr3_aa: CSALRDRNTGELFF

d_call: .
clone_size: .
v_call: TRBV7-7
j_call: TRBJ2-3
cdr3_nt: TGTGCTAGCAGCTTAAGACGAGGTGTAGATACGCAGTATTTT
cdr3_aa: CASSLRRGVDTQYF

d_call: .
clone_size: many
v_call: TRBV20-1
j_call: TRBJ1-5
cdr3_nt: TGCAGTGCATTCGAACAATCAGGGGTGCAGCCCCAGCATTTT
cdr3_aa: CSAFEQSGVQPQHF

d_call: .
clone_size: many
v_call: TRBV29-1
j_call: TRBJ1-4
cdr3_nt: TGCAGCGTTGAGGCTTTGGGCTTGAGGGAAAAACTGTTTTTT
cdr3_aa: CSVEALGLREKLFF

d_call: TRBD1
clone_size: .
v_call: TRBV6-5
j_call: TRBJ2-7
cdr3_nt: TGTGCCAGCGGAGCAGGGGGGACAGGGAACCGTGACGAGCAGTACTTC
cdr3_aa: CASGAGGTGNRDEQYF

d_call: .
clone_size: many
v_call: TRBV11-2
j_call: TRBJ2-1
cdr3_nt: TGTGCCAGCAGTAACAATGAGCAGTTCTTC
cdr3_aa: CASSNNEQFF